These T cell receptor beta chains were read from a single sample in a study of human T cells and chemical hapten exposure. Each CDR3 protein gets one entry after TCRdb re-called the RACE reads with MiXCR. The sample shows about 80,000 distinct CDR3 sequences, around 15% of them seen only once. This sample comprised whole blood, obtained in connection with sensitization to the hapten diphenylcyclopropenone (DPC). The source is a woman aged 50 to 60 with alopecia areata. Some clones in this sample may be carry-over from other donors' samples. CDR3s include the opening cysteine and the closing phenylalanine or tryptophan. The order of the fields is clone size, J gene, V gene, D gene, CDR3 DNA, CDR3 protein. The D gene is left open where the match is weak. Where a row states a size, it is once, few, many or the class of an expanded clone; other rows omit it.

clone_size: NA
j_call: TRBJ2-5
v_call: TRBV2
d_call: TRBD2
cdr3_nt: TGTGCCAGCACTTCCTACGCGGGAGCAGAGACCCAGTACTTC
cdr3_aa: CASTSYAGAETQYF

clone_size: many
j_call: TRBJ2-1
v_call: TRBV5-1
d_call: TRBD2
cdr3_nt: TGCGCCAGCAGCTTGGGACTAGCCCCGGGAGCCCCCGCTGAGCAGTTCTTC
cdr3_aa: CASSLGLAPGAPAEQFF

clone_size: NA
j_call: TRBJ2-1
v_call: TRBV20-1
d_call: TRBD2
cdr3_nt: TGCAGTGCTAGTGGGAGCGGGAGGGCCTACAATGAGCAGTTCTTC
cdr3_aa: CSASGSGRAYNEQFF

clone_size: few
j_call: TRBJ2-7
v_call: TRBV7-2
d_call: NA
cdr3_nt: TGTGCCAGCAGCTTAGCGAGGGAGCGGCGCCTAAGCTCCTACGAGCAGTACTTC
cdr3_aa: CASSLARERRLSSYEQYF

clone_size: NA
j_call: TRBJ2-3
v_call: TRBV29-1
d_call: TRBD2
cdr3_nt: TGCAGCGTAGGTACTAGCGTGGGAGATACGCAGTATTTT
cdr3_aa: CSVGTSVGDTQYF

clone_size: few
j_call: TRBJ2-6
v_call: TRBV2
d_call: TRBD1
cdr3_nt: TGTGCCAGCAGCCACCCGGGACAGGGATATGGGGCCAACGTCCTGACTTTC
cdr3_aa: CASSHPGQGYGANVLTF

clone_size: few
j_call: TRBJ1-1
v_call: TRBV28
d_call: NA
cdr3_nt: TGTGCCAGCAGAGGGACGACACTGAGAGCTTTCTTT
cdr3_aa: CASRGTTLRAFF

clone_size: NA
j_call: TRBJ2-1
v_call: TRBV7-6
d_call: TRBD2
cdr3_nt: TGTGCCAGCAGCAACGGCGGGAGAGCACTCTACAATGAGCAGTTCTTC
cdr3_aa: CASSNGGRALYNEQFF

clone_size: NA
j_call: TRBJ1-2
v_call: TRBV19
d_call: NA
cdr3_nt: TGTGCCAGTATCGGGACATCGTTAACCTCTAACTATGGCTACACCTTC
cdr3_aa: CASIGTSLTSNYGYTF

clone_size: few
j_call: TRBJ2-1
v_call: TRBV21-1
d_call: NA
cdr3_nt: TGTGCCAGCAGCAACCGGTCCCGGCCCAGGGGAGGCGATGAGCAGTTCTTC
cdr3_aa: CASSNRSRPRGGDEQFF

clone_size: NA
j_call: TRBJ2-5
v_call: TRBV5-1
d_call: NA
cdr3_nt: TGCGCCAGCAGCTTGGCCCCCCCGGGAGGGGGCACGGAGACCCAGTACTTC
cdr3_aa: CASSLAPPGGGTETQYF

clone_size: many
j_call: TRBJ2-3
v_call: TRBV7-2
d_call: TRBD2
cdr3_nt: TGTGCCAGCAGCTTAGTCTCTGGGAGGGCCGGTGATACGCAGTATTTT
cdr3_aa: CASSLVSGRAGDTQYF

clone_size: NA
j_call: TRBJ2-1
v_call: TRBV5-1
d_call: TRBD2
cdr3_nt: TGCGCCAGCAGGAAGGGGGCTAGCGGGAGTTCTGAGCAGTTCTTC
cdr3_aa: CASRKGASGSSEQFF

clone_size: medium-sized
j_call: TRBJ2-3
v_call: TRBV20-1
d_call: TRBD2
cdr3_nt: TGCAGTGCTAGACTAGCGGGAGGTACGACAGATACGCAGTATTTT
cdr3_aa: CSARLAGGTTDTQYF

clone_size: NA
j_call: TRBJ2-1
v_call: TRBV11-2
d_call: NA
cdr3_nt: TGTGCCAGCAGTCTACTAGGTGGTAGCTCCTACAATGAGCAGTTCTTC
cdr3_aa: CASSLLGGSSYNEQFF

clone_size: few
j_call: TRBJ2-1
v_call: TRBV29-1
d_call: NA
cdr3_nt: TGCAGCGTTGTGCGGTCGGGAAGCTCCTACAATGAGCAGTTCTTC
cdr3_aa: CSVVRSGSSYNEQFF

clone_size: NA
j_call: TRBJ2-7
v_call: TRBV12-5
d_call: TRBD1
cdr3_nt: TGTGCTAGTGGACAACCGGGACAGGGCTGTTACGAGCAGTACTTC
cdr3_aa: CASGQPGQGCYEQYF

clone_size: few
j_call: TRBJ2-1
v_call: TRBV10-3
d_call: NA
cdr3_nt: TGTGCCATCAGTGAGGGGGGCAATGAGCAGTTCTTC
cdr3_aa: CAISEGGNEQFF

clone_size: NA
j_call: TRBJ1-1
v_call: TRBV20-1
d_call: NA
cdr3_nt: TGCAGTGCTGGTGGGACTGAAGCTTTCTTT
cdr3_aa: CSAGGTEAFF

clone_size: many
j_call: TRBJ2-6
v_call: TRBV6-2/TRBV6-3
d_call: NA
cdr3_nt: TGTGCCAGCAGTTACACCGGACAGAGGCTCTCTGGGGCCAACGTCCTGACTTTC
cdr3_aa: CASSYTGQRLSGANVLTF

clone_size: NA
j_call: TRBJ2-1
v_call: TRBV29-1
d_call: TRBD1
cdr3_nt: TGCAGCGTGGCTGGGACAGGGAAAAATGAGCAGTTCTTC
cdr3_aa: CSVAGTGKNEQFF

clone_size: NA
j_call: TRBJ2-1
v_call: TRBV19
d_call: NA
cdr3_nt: TGTGCCAGTAGTATAGTCGAACAGGGCGGTAATGAGCAGTTCTTC
cdr3_aa: CASSIVEQGGNEQFF